This section outlines one T cell receptor (beta chain) sequence together with its context. Its antigen is not known. Trimming cost V 0 bases and J 4 bases, with 9 bases left between them. Germline V gene sequence: CDR1 MNHEY, CDR2 SVGAGI. CDR3 length equals 14 residues. A multiplex PCR was run with 60 Vbeta primers and 13 Jbeta primers. Original analysis: Unique TCR beta chains numbered approximately 80 million in a later analysis, with roughly 11 million shared. Sequencing used immunoSEQ multiplex PCR; TCRdb keeps in-frame clones, though not all of them. From that table come the V and J calls and clone size; the DNA was used to work out D and trimming. The data contain around 120,000 clones, about four fifths of them singletons. The data stem from a study of cytomegalovirus exposure and HLA in healthy donors. Study-level points and caveats: CMV serostatus was the only immune exposure information that was available. Roughly even sequencing depth across donors was the assumption behind the presence/absence analyses. Most TCR beta V segments were productive about 87% or about 30% of the time in an earlier analysis.

The sequenced sample consisted of PBMCs. This rearrangement joins TRBV6-5 to TRBJ2-5; tentative D call: TRBD1 (6 bases). The receptor's source is a female donor in good health and CMV-seropositive. The DNA of the CDR3 is TGTGCCAGCAGTTACTCCCAGGGGCGAGAGACCCAGTACTTC. Its translation is CASSYSQGRETQYF.